This TCR beta chain was recovered during a study of T cell clonotyping in hematopoietic cell transplantation. The repertoire was sequenced with immunoSEQ multiplex PCR; TCRdb's copy has only in-frame clones and lacks some. The sample yields about 6,000 clones, 78% seen once. For this clone: Antigen specificity is unknown.

Trimming stripped 1 base from V and 2 bases from J, with 15 bases between. CDR1 is SNHLY, CDR2 FYNNEI, per germline. The CDR3 has 17 amino acids. Study conclusions and caveats: CD4 and CD8 repertoire contributions could not be separated without sorting. Graft donor and pretransplant recipient Inverse Simpson Index values predicted broader posttransplant TCR diversity.

The source is a male patient aged 70-85 years who had an allogeneic stem cell transplant from an unrelated donor, so T cells may come from the graft donor. Some clones in this sample may be carry-over from other donors' samples. This specimen consisted of peripheral blood mononuclear cells, obtained 180 days after allogeneic stem cell transplant. The chain joins TRBV2 to TRBJ1-5; no clear D. As DNA, the CDR3 is TGTGCCAGCAGTGAAGTCCCGCAAACGAGGGGCAATCAGCCCCAGCATTTT. Translated, it gives CASSEVPQTRGNQPQHF.